This paragraph reports one T cell receptor (beta chain). The sample comes from a study of shared clonotypes between healthy human individuals. An even split of each subset's genomic DNA across several immunoSEQ plates was performed. Sequencing used immunoSEQ multiplex PCR; TCRdb keeps in-frame clones, though not all of them. The table shows approximately 2.4 million clones, with roughly 95% occurring only once. Unmatched junction bases numbered 11, after V lost 2 bases and J lost 2 bases. CDR3 length equals 17 residues. Material for sequencing was naive CD4+ T cells sorted from blood. Subset denoted: CD45RA+ positively selected. This clonotype originated in a man aged 18 to 35 in good health. V usage is TRBV23-1 and J usage is TRBJ1-1; TRBD1 aligns across 7 bases. TRBV23-1 is designated an ORF whose function remains uncertain. The CDR3 coding sequence is TGCGCCAGCAGTCAAAAATACGAAGGACAGGCTAACACTGAAGCTTTCTTT. This codes for CASSQKYEGQANTEAFF.